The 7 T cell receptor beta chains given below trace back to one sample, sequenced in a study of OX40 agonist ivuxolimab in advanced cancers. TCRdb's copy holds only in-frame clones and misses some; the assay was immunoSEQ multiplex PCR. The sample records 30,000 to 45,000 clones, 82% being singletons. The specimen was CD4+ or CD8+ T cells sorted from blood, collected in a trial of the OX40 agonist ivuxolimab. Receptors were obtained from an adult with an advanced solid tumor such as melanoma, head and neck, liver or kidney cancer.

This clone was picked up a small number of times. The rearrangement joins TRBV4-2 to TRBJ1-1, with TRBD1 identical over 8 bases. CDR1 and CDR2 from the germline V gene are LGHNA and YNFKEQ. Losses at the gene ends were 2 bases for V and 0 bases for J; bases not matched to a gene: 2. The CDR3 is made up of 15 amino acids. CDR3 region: CASSQPDRVNTEAFF. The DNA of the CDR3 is TGTGCCAGCAGCCAACCGGACAGGGTGAACACTGAAGCTTTCTTT.

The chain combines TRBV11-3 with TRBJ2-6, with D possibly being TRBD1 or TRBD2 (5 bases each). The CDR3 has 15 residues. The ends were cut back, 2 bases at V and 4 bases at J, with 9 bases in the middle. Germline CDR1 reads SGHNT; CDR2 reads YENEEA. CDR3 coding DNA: TGTGCCAGCAGCTTAAGTGGGGGAGGGGCCAACGTCCTGACTTTC. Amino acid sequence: CASSLSGGGANVLTF.

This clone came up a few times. CDR3 nucleotide sequence: TGTGCCAGCAGCCAACAGACACCTAACACTGAAGCTTTCTTT. Its translation: CASSQQTPNTEAFF. The rearrangement uses TRBV4-2 and TRBJ1-1, with D unresolved. This CDR3 comprises 14 residues. Germline CDR1 is LGHNA and CDR2 is YNFKEQ. The V gene lost 2 bases and the J gene lost 2 bases, with 9 bases spanning the gap.

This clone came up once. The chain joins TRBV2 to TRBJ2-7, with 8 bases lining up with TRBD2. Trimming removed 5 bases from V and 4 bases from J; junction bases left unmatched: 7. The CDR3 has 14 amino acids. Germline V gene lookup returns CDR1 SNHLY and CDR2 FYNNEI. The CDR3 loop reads CASSPGLVGYEQYF. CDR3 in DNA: TGTGCCAGCAGTCCGGGACTAGTTGGTTACGAGCAGTACTTC.

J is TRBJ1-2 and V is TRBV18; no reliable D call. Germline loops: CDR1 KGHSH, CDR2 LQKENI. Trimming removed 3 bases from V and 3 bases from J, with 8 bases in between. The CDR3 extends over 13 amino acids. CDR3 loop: CASSPSNDYGYTF. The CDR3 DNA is TGTGCCAGCTCACCGTCGAACGACTATGGCTACACCTTC.

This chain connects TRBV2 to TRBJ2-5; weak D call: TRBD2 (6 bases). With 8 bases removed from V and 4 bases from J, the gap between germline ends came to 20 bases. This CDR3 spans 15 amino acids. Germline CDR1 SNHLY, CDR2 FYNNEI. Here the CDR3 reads CASSRAGLAAETQYF. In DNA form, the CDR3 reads TGTGCCAGCTCCAGAGCGGGCTTGGCGGCAGAGACCCAGTACTTC.

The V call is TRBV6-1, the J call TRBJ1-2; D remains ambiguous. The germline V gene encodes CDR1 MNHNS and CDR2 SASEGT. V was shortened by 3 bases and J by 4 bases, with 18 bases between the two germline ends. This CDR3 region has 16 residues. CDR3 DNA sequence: TGTGCCAGCAGTGATGTGTACGGGCCCCGCCTCTATGGCTACACCTTC. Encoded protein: CASSDVYGPRLYGYTF.